Below are 11 T cell receptor beta chains sequenced from a single sample in a study of T-cell memory formation after mild COVID-19. MiXCR was run by TCRdb on the 5' RACE reads, yielding one entry per CDR3 protein. The table lists around 29,000 distinct CDR3 sequences, 15% to 20% of them singletons. The specimen sequenced was PBMCs or a T cell subset sorted from them (not recorded which). These receptor sequences come from an adult who had mild COVID-19 (a few samples of this study predate the infection). Cell type and time point are not known.

This clonotype was counted a few times. The chain employs TRBV24-1 and TRBJ2-7; D perhaps matches TRBD1 (6 bases). The CDR3 totals 13 residues. Germline V lookup: CDR1 KGHDR, CDR2 SFDVKD. V was clipped by 4 bases and J by 3 bases, with 9 bases between them. In DNA, the CDR3 is TGTGCCACCAGTGAGGGACAACGCTACGAGCAGTACTTC. Residues: CATSEGQRYEQYF.

This clonotype was observed a few times. The chain couples TRBV19 to TRBJ1-1; D may be TRBD1 (5 bases). Trimming left V 5 bases short and J 5 bases short, with 12 bases between. The CDR3 contains 13 residues. CDR1 LNHDA and CDR2 SQIVND come from the germline V gene (reference sequence). The CDR3 region is CASSFRRDTEAFF. The CDR3 DNA reads as TGTGCCAGTAGTTTCCGCAGGGATACTGAAGCTTTCTTT.

There are many counts of this clonotype. V and J are TRBV12-3 or TRBV12-4 and TRBJ1-5, with 12 bases lining up with TRBD1. With V trimmed by 3 bases and J by 4 bases, 7 bases remained unmatched. The CDR3 is 17 residues long. CDR3 amino acids: CASSLKWGQGANQPQHF. The CDR3 DNA reads TGTGCCAGCAGTTTGAAGTGGGGACAGGGGGCGAATCAGCCCCAGCATTTT.

The rearrangement links TRBV7-6 to TRBJ1-6; no reliable D call. Germline CDR1 is SGHVS and CDR2 is FNYEAQ. CDR3 length: 15 residues. Trimming pared 1 base from V and 0 bases from J, leaving 4 bases between. Here the CDR3 reads CASSLESSYNSPLHF. The CDR3 DNA reads as TGTGCCAGCAGCTTAGAGAGCTCCTATAATTCACCCCTCCACTTT. Combining the CDR3 with reference TRBV7-6 and TRBJ1-6 gives the whole variable domain GAGVSQSPRYKVTKRGQDVALRCDPISGHVSLYWYRQALGQGPEFLTYFNYEAQQDKSGLPNDRFSAERPEGSISTLTIQRTEQRDSAMYRCASSLESSYNSPLHFGNGTRLTVT.

The J gene is TRBJ1-1, the V gene TRBV19; D is uncertain. V lost 8 bases and J 3 bases, leaving 10 bases between the germline ends. Germline CDR1 LNHDA, CDR2 SQIVND (reference sequence). There are 12 residues in the CDR3. The CDR3: CASGQRYTEAFF. The CDR3 DNA reads as TGTGCCAGTGGGCAGCGGTACACTGAAGCTTTCTTT.

This clonotype has ten or more counts. The chain uses TRBV7-2 and TRBJ1-2; no reliable D call. Trimming took 4 bases from V and 4 from J, leaving 19 bases between them. This CDR3 is 16 amino acids long. CDR1 and CDR2 (germline): SGHTA, FQGNSA. CDR3 loop: CASSSQRVGSSYGYTF. The DNA for the CDR3 is TGTGCCAGCAGCTCCCAACGGGTAGGAAGCAGCTATGGCTACACCTTC.

The chain carries TRBV6-6 and TRBJ1-5, with 7 positions matching TRBD1. Germline V gene sequence: CDR1 MNHNY, CDR2 SVGAGI (reference sequence). Unmatched junction bases numbered 7, after V lost 5 bases and J lost 0 bases. There are 16 residues in the CDR3. CDR3 region: CASSQPGQYSNQPQHF. In nucleotides, the CDR3 is TGTGCCAGCAGTCAACCGGGACAGTATAGCAATCAGCCCCAGCATTTT.

This clonotype was counted many times. This chain uses TRBV11-2 with TRBJ2-3; 7 bases map to TRBD2. Trimming took 5 bases from V and 3 from J; bases not matched to a gene: 8. The germline CDR1 and CDR2 sequences are SGHAT and FQNNGV. There are 15 residues in the CDR3. CDR3 DNA sequence: TGTGCCAGCAGCCCCCAACTAGCGTCAACAGATACGCAGTATTTT. Translation: CASSPQLASTDTQYF.

There are a few counts of this clonotype. The chain is built from TRBV5-1 and TRBJ1-4, with 8 bases fitting TRBD1. This CDR3 has 18 amino acids. V lost 2 bases and J lost 2; bases outside the gene matches: 11. The V gene's germline CDR1 is SGHRS and CDR2 YFSETQ. CDR3 protein: CASSFGTGAWGTNEKLFF. CDR3 in DNA: TGCGCCAGCAGCTTCGGGACAGGCGCTTGGGGGACTAATGAAAAACTGTTTTTT.

V usage is TRBV29-1 and J usage is TRBJ1-2, with D perhaps TRBD1 (5 bases). The germline V gene has CDR1 SQVTM and CDR2 ANQGSEA. CDR3 length: 14 amino acids. The V gene lost 3 bases and the J gene lost 0 bases, with 11 bases spanning the gap. The CDR3 loop reads CSVERRGANYGYTF. The CDR3 DNA reads as TGCAGCGTTGAGAGGAGGGGAGCTAACTATGGCTACACCTTC.

The V and J genes are TRBV13 and TRBJ1-1; 10 nucleotides line up with TRBD1. Trimming took 4 bases from V and 3 from J; bases not matched to a gene: 5. There are 15 residues in the CDR3. Looked up from germline, CDR1 is PRHDT and CDR2 is FYEKMQ (reference sequence). The CDR3 sequence is CASSWTGGWDTEAFF. In DNA, the CDR3 is TGTGCCAGCAGCTGGACAGGGGGTTGGGACACTGAAGCTTTCTTT.